These 16 T cell receptor beta chains came from one sample sequenced in a study of T cells in tuberculosis. The data were produced by immunoSEQ multiplex PCR, yet TCRdb's version contains in-frame clones alone and is incomplete. The sample carries some 7,900 clones, about 95% recorded once. Material: PBMCs. These receptors originate from an adult with tuberculosis.

This sequence joins TRBV13 and TRBJ2-7; TRBD1 is a possible D gene (5 bases). The CDR3 has 14 residues. The germline V gene encodes CDR1 PRHDT and CDR2 FYEKMQ (reference sequence). V lost 4 bases, J lost 4 bases, and 14 bases lay in between. CDR3 DNA: TGTGCCAGCAGCTCTAGGGCAGGGTCGTACGAGCAGTACTTC. Translation: CASSSRAGSYEQYF. The entire variable domain, with the rest obtained from reference TRBV13 and TRBJ2-7, is as follows: AAGVIQSPRHLIKEKRETATLKCYPIPRHDTVYWYQQGPGQDPQFLISFYEKMQSDKGSIPDRFSAQQFSDYHSELNMSSLELGDSALYFCASSSRAGSYEQYFGPGTRLTVT.

The rearrangement uses TRBV21-1 and TRBJ2-7; TRBD1, the table's D call, was not compared with the DNA. TRBV21-1 is a listed pseudogene. This CDR3 spans 13 amino acids. The CDR3 region is CASSIDSSYEQYF. The CDR3 DNA sequence: TGTGCCAGCAGTATAGACAGCTCCTACGAGCAGTACTTC.

This chain uses TRBV7-2 with TRBJ2-7; TRBD1 might be the D (6 bases). Germline V lookup: CDR1 SGHTA, CDR2 FQGNSA. Trimming left V 5 bases short and J 3 bases short, with 14 bases between. CDR3 size: 14 residues. The CDR3 protein is CASSRPGQGYEQYF. The DNA for the CDR3 is TGTGCCAGCAGCCGGCCGGGACAAGGCTACGAGCAGTACTTC.

The chain couples TRBV14 to TRBJ1-1; D is undetermined. Germline-derived CDR1 and CDR2 are SGHDN and FVKESK. V lost 7 bases to trimming and J lost 0 bases, with 24 bases between them. The length of the CDR3 is 18 residues. The CDR3 DNA sequence: TGTGCCAGCACCGAATCACGCCGGGGAGTAATTATGAACACTGAAGCTTTCTTT. Translated: CASTESRRGVIMNTEAFF.

The V and J genes are TRBV5-1 and TRBJ1-2; D not certain. CDR3 length: 12 residues. Trimming removed 0 bases from V and 7 bases from J, with 7 bases in between. Germline CDR1 reads SGHRS; CDR2 reads YFSETQ. CDR3 region: CASSLGAGGYTF. CDR3 coding DNA: TGCGCCAGCAGCTTGGGGGCCGGTGGCTACACCTTC.

This CDR3 reads CASSRDRGSPLHF. CDR3 in DNA: TGTGCCAGTAGTAGGGACAGGGGCTCACCCCTCCACTTT. The chain uses TRBV19 and TRBJ1-6; 10 bases align to TRBD1. Germline trimming cut 4 bases from V and 10 bases from J; bases unmatched to any gene: 1. In germline, CDR1 is LNHDA, CDR2 SQIVND (reference sequence). The CDR3 has 13 residues.

This chain links TRBV5-4 with TRBJ2-1, with 8 bases matching TRBD1. V gave up 5 bases and J gave up 8 bases; unmatched junction bases: 6. The length of the CDR3 is 13 residues. Germline assignment: CDR1 SGHNT and CDR2 YYREEE (reference sequence). The CDR3 DNA reads as TGTGCCAGCAGACATGACAGGGGCCATGAGCAGTTCTTC. Translation: CASRHDRGHEQFF.

The rearrangement joins TRBV5-8 to TRBJ1-5; 8 bases are a match to TRBD1. The CDR3 is 15 residues long. Germline trimming cut 5 bases from V and 4 bases from J; bases unmatched to any gene: 8. From germline, CDR1 is SGHTS and CDR2 YDEGEE. CDR3 loop: CASSPGQGWNQPQHF. The DNA of the CDR3 is TGTGCCAGCAGTCCCGGACAGGGCTGGAATCAGCCCCAGCATTTT.

The V call is TRBV19, the J call TRBJ1-5, with D maybe TRBD1 (5 bases). This CDR3 contains 13 residues. With 5 bases removed from V and 6 bases from J, the gap between germline ends came to 11 bases. CDR1 is LNHDA, CDR2 SQIVND, per germline (reference sequence). The DNA for the CDR3 is TGTGCCAGTAGTGTGATCGGGGGTCAGCCCCAGCATTTT. It encodes CASSVIGGQPQHF. Full variable domain (remainder filled in from reference TRBV19 and TRBJ1-5): DGGITQSPKYLFRKEGQNVTLSCEQNLNHDAMYWYRQDPGQGLRLIYYSQIVNDFQKGDIAEGYSVSREKKESFPLTVTSAQKNPTAFYLCASSVIGGQPQHFGDGTRLSIL.

The chain uses TRBV19 and TRBJ1-1; 7 bases are shared with TRBD1. Germline values: CDR1 LNHDA, CDR2 SQIVND (reference sequence). This CDR3 is 15 amino acids long. After removal of 5 bases from V and 5 bases from J, the junction contained 11 bases not matched to a gene. CDR3: CASSQQTGPKTEAFF. CDR3 in DNA: TGTGCCAGTAGTCAACAGACAGGGCCAAAGACTGAAGCTTTCTTT.

This clone was observed a few times. The rearrangement links TRBV15 to TRBJ2-1; TRBD2 matches 13 bases. Germline V gene lookup returns CDR1 LNHNV and CDR2 YYDKDF (reference sequence). J lost 7 bases, V lost 5 bases, and 5 bases had no gene match. The CDR3 extends over 15 amino acids. CDR3 sequence: CATSVTSGGANEQFF. The CDR3 DNA reads TGTGCCACCAGCGTAACTAGCGGGGGGGCGAATGAGCAGTTCTTC.

The rearrangement joins TRBV9 to TRBJ1-1, with a possible D match to TRBD1 (5 bases). V was trimmed by 1 base and J by 1 base, leaving 11 bases between them. Germline CDR1 reads SGDLS; CDR2 reads YYNGEE. CDR3 length equals 15 residues. The CDR3 coding sequence is TGTGCCAGCAGCGTATTGACAGACCCGAACACTGAAGCTTTCTTT. Translated: CASSVLTDPNTEAFF. The full variable domain, rest sourced from reference TRBV9 and TRBJ1-1, is DSGVTQTPKHLITATGQRVTLRCSPRSGDLSVYWYQQSLDQGLQFLIQYYNGEERAKGNILERFSAQQFPDLHSELNLSSLELGDSALYFCASSVLTDPNTEAFFGQGTRLTVV.

This clone was seen only a few times. The chain employs TRBV5-1 and TRBJ2-3; 8 bases map to TRBD1. This CDR3 contains 15 residues. CDR1 and CDR2 from the germline V gene are SGHRS and YFSETQ. The junction had 9 bases not matched to a gene; V was cut back by 5 bases and J by 4 bases. In DNA form, the CDR3 reads TGCGCCAGCAGAAGGGGACAGGCTGGAGCAGATACGCAGTATTTT. Amino acids: CASRRGQAGADTQYF.

This chain links TRBV18 with TRBJ1-2; 7 bases map to TRBD1. CDR3 length equals 15 residues. Looked up from germline, CDR1 is KGHSH and CDR2 is LQKENI. The trim removed 6 bases at V and 0 bases at J, leaving 7 bases unmatched. CDR3 residues: CASSLGTDSNYGYTF. In DNA, the CDR3 is TGTGCCAGCTCGCTTGGGACAGACTCTAACTATGGCTACACCTTC.

The chain couples TRBV2 to TRBJ1-2; maybe TRBD1 (5 bases). CDR1 SNHLY and CDR2 FYNNEI come from the germline V gene. This CDR3 is built from 17 residues. V was clipped by 7 bases and J by 5 bases, with 26 bases between them. DNA of the CDR3: TGTGCCAGCATCACACCCGGGAGAGGGGAGCGGAGGTATGGCTACACCTTC. The encoded protein is CASITPGRGERRYGYTF.

This chain's CDR3 is CASSVGGGIRADTQYF. In DNA, the CDR3 is TGTGCCAGCAGCGTAGGAGGGGGAATAAGGGCAGATACGCAGTATTTT. This sequence joins TRBV9 and TRBJ2-3, with a possible D match to TRBD1 (6 bases). Germline values: CDR1 SGDLS, CDR2 YYNGEE. The CDR3 contains 16 residues. V was cut by 0 bases and J by 4 bases, with 15 bases left in between.